A selection of T cell receptor beta chains follows, all from one sample in a study of T cells in Graves' hyperthyroidism and ophthalmopathy. TCRdb redid the calling of the multiplex PCR reads with MiXCR, one entry per CDR3 protein. The table has some 370,000 distinct CDR3 sequences, 11% to 15% seen once. The sequenced material came from blood. Every receptor here comes from a man aged 50-59 years with Graves' ophthalmopathy. The CDR3 runs from the conserved cysteine through the conserved F or W. The D gene is left open where the match is weak. The listing skips clone size in some rows; elsewhere it reads once, few, many or a size class.

abundance: many; v_gene: TRBV2; j_gene: TRBJ2-7; d_gene: TRBD2; CDR3aa: CASSEDGLAGVRYEQYF; CDR3nt: TGTGCCAGCAGTGAAGATGGACTAGCGGGAGTTCGGTACGAGCAGTACTTC
abundance: many; v_gene: TRBV7-9; j_gene: TRBJ2-4; d_gene: .; CDR3aa: CASSLLDIQYF; CDR3nt: TGTGCCAGCAGCTTACTGGACATTCAGTACTTC
abundance: many; v_gene: TRBV2; j_gene: TRBJ2-3; d_gene: .; CDR3aa: CASRKSSADTQYF; CDR3nt: TGTGCCAGCAGGAAGAGCAGTGCAGATACGCAGTATTTT
abundance: many; v_gene: TRBV29-1; j_gene: TRBJ1-1; d_gene: .; CDR3aa: CSVADRLNTEAFF; CDR3nt: TGCAGCGTCGCGGACAGACTGAACACTGAAGCTTTCTTT
abundance: .; v_gene: TRBV3-1; j_gene: TRBJ2-2; d_gene: .; CDR3aa: CASSQGRDLSGAGELFF; CDR3nt: TGTGCCAGCAGCCAAGGTCGTGACCTTTCGGGTGCCGGGGAGCTGTTTTTT
abundance: .; v_gene: TRBV7-2; j_gene: TRBJ2-5; d_gene: TRBD2; CDR3aa: CASSLRSGRARETQYF; CDR3nt: TGTGCCAGCAGCTTACGTAGCGGGAGGGCCCGAGAGACCCAGTACTTC
abundance: few; v_gene: TRBV6-1; j_gene: TRBJ2-5; d_gene: TRBD2; CDR3aa: CASSGTGTSLFPYF; CDR3nt: TGTGCCAGCAGTGGTACCGGGACTAGCCTCTTCCCGTACTTC
abundance: .; v_gene: TRBV27; j_gene: TRBJ1-6; d_gene: .; CDR3aa: CASSFEGTDNSPLHF; CDR3nt: TGTGCCAGCAGTTTTGAGGGAACCGATAATTCACCCCTCCACTTT
abundance: .; v_gene: TRBV7-3; j_gene: TRBJ2-5; d_gene: .; CDR3aa: CASSLAARRQETQYF; CDR3nt: TGTGCCAGCAGCTTAGCAGCCAGGCGCCAAGAGACCCAGTACTTC
abundance: .; v_gene: TRBV29-1; j_gene: TRBJ2-1; d_gene: TRBD1; CDR3aa: CSGVFGTGTYYEQFF; CDR3nt: TGCAGCGGGGTTTTTGGGACAGGGACGTACTATGAGCAGTTCTTC
abundance: few; v_gene: TRBV5-1; j_gene: TRBJ2-5; d_gene: .; CDR3aa: CASSLDGIGETQYF; CDR3nt: TGCGCCAGCAGCTTGGACGGCATTGGAGAGACCCAGTACTTC
abundance: many; v_gene: TRBV3-1; j_gene: TRBJ2-7; d_gene: TRBD1; CDR3aa: CASSPPGTGAIHEQYF; CDR3nt: TGTGCCAGCAGCCCACCCGGGACAGGGGCTATCCACGAGCAGTACTTC
abundance: many; v_gene: TRBV3-1; j_gene: TRBJ2-5; d_gene: TRBD1; CDR3aa: CASSQPLNRGRETQYF; CDR3nt: TGTGCCAGCAGCCAACCATTGAACAGGGGTAGGGAGACCCAGTACTTC
abundance: many; v_gene: TRBV6-1; j_gene: TRBJ2-7; d_gene: .; CDR3aa: CASSGVLWREQYF; CDR3nt: TGTGCCAGCAGTGGGGTCCTATGGCGCGAGCAGTACTTC
abundance: .; v_gene: TRBV20-1; j_gene: TRBJ2-1; d_gene: .; CDR3aa: CSAREIGRRSSYNEQFF; CDR3nt: TGCAGTGCTAGGGAGATCGGACGTAGGAGCTCCTACAATGAGCAGTTCTTC
abundance: .; v_gene: TRBV6-9; j_gene: TRBJ1-1; d_gene: .; CDR3aa: CASSLQGLAFF; CDR3nt: TGTGCCAGCAGTTTACAGGGTCTGGCTTTCTTT
abundance: many; v_gene: TRBV11-2; j_gene: TRBJ2-3; d_gene: TRBD2; CDR3aa: CASSYLAGEADTQYF; CDR3nt: TGTGCCAGCAGTTATCTAGCGGGAGAAGCAGATACGCAGTATTTT
abundance: few; v_gene: TRBV29-1; j_gene: TRBJ2-5; d_gene: TRBD2; CDR3aa: CSVEGTRVPTQYF; CDR3nt: TGCAGCGTTGAAGGGACTAGGGTCCCAACCCAGTACTTC
abundance: .; v_gene: TRBV20-1; j_gene: TRBJ1-6; d_gene: .; CDR3aa: CSASHTTGPLHF; CDR3nt: TGCAGTGCTAGTCACACAACGGGACCCCTCCACTTT
abundance: few; v_gene: TRBV15; j_gene: TRBJ2-1; d_gene: TRBD2; CDR3aa: CATSSRLAEYNEQFF; CDR3nt: TGTGCCACCAGCAGCCGACTAGCGGAGTACAATGAGCAGTTCTTC
abundance: many; v_gene: TRBV3-1; j_gene: TRBJ2-5; d_gene: .; CDR3aa: CASSPTGISVETQYF; CDR3nt: TGTGCCAGCAGCCCCACGGGAATTTCTGTGGAGACCCAGTACTTC
abundance: .; v_gene: TRBV12-3/TRBV12-4; j_gene: TRBJ2-1; d_gene: .; CDR3aa: CASSTAPSEQFF; CDR3nt: TGTGCCAGCAGCACCGCCCCTTCAGAGCAGTTCTTC
abundance: few; v_gene: TRBV20-1; j_gene: TRBJ2-7; d_gene: .; CDR3aa: CSASSTGRLDEQYF; CDR3nt: TGCAGTGCTAGTAGTACAGGGCGGCTCGACGAGCAGTACTTC
abundance: .; v_gene: TRBV29-1; j_gene: TRBJ2-3; d_gene: TRBD2; CDR3aa: CSVRLAMTTDTQYF; CDR3nt: TGCAGCGTCCGACTAGCGATGACCACAGATACGCAGTATTTT
abundance: many; v_gene: TRBV29-1; j_gene: TRBJ2-1; d_gene: TRBD2; CDR3aa: CSVEDWTRQDNEQFF; CDR3nt: TGCAGCGTTGAAGATTGGACTAGGCAGGACAATGAGCAGTTCTTC
abundance: few; v_gene: TRBV6-2/TRBV6-3; j_gene: TRBJ2-7; d_gene: .; CDR3aa: CASRWGGSYEQYF; CDR3nt: TGTGCCAGCAGGTGGGGAGGATCCTACGAGCAGTACTTC
abundance: many; v_gene: TRBV11-2; j_gene: TRBJ2-1; d_gene: .; CDR3aa: CASSLFMNEQFF; CDR3nt: TGTGCCAGCAGCTTATTTATGAATGAGCAGTTCTTC
abundance: many; v_gene: TRBV10-2; j_gene: TRBJ1-1; d_gene: .; CDR3aa: CASSELTGPGTEAFF; CDR3nt: TGCGCCAGCAGTGAACTAACCGGGCCGGGCACTGAAGCTTTCTTT
abundance: .; v_gene: TRBV11-2; j_gene: TRBJ1-4; d_gene: TRBD1; CDR3aa: CASSFNRGGEKLFF; CDR3nt: TGTGCCAGCAGCTTTAACAGGGGAGGTGAAAAACTGTTTTTT
abundance: few; v_gene: TRBV14; j_gene: TRBJ2-3; d_gene: .; CDR3aa: CASSPFPRARTDTQYF; CDR3nt: TGTGCCAGCAGCCCCTTCCCCAGGGCGAGGACAGATACGCAGTATTTT
abundance: many; v_gene: TRBV30; j_gene: TRBJ2-3; d_gene: .; CDR3aa: CAWSVSPDTQYF; CDR3nt: TGTGCCTGGAGTGTGTCCCCAGATACGCAGTATTTT
abundance: few; v_gene: TRBV7-2; j_gene: TRBJ2-5; d_gene: .; CDR3aa: CASSLDGGQETQYF; CDR3nt: TGTGCCAGCAGCTTAGATGGAGGTCAAGAGACCCAGTACTTC
abundance: many; v_gene: TRBV3-1; j_gene: TRBJ1-2; d_gene: TRBD1; CDR3aa: CASSQGTGGLYGYTF; CDR3nt: TGTGCCAGCAGCCAAGGGACAGGGGGCCTCTATGGCTACACCTTC
abundance: many; v_gene: TRBV20-1; j_gene: TRBJ2-5; d_gene: .; CDR3aa: CSATQQPGEGAGVGTQYF; CDR3nt: TGCAGTGCTACTCAACAACCGGGGGAGGGGGCCGGAGTTGGGACCCAGTACTTC
abundance: .; v_gene: TRBV19; j_gene: TRBJ1-2; d_gene: TRBD1; CDR3aa: CATTLTGGINYGYTF; CDR3nt: TGTGCCACCACCTTAACAGGGGGAATTAACTATGGCTACACCTTC